This T cell receptor (beta chain) is from a study of blood T cell repertoires in COVID-19. V was trimmed by 5 bases and J by 1 base, leaving 15 bases between them. The germline V gene encodes CDR1 SNHLY and CDR2 FYNNEI. The CDR3 has 16 residues. This clone was recorded only once. Here immunoSEQ multiplex PCR was the method, and the copy in TCRdb shows in-frame clones only, minus some. Here the sample spans under 350,000 clones, 80% to 90% being singletons. Sequenced: PBMCs or T cells enriched from blood (not recorded which). This TCR was recovered from a man aged 30 to 39 who had recovered from COVID-19. The genes are TRBV2 and TRBJ1-5; possible D gene TRBD1, 6 bases. The CDR3 here is CASSPWAGVSNQPQHF. The CDR3 DNA reads TGTGCCAGCAGTCCTTGGGCAGGGGTAAGCAATCAGCCCCAGCATTTT.